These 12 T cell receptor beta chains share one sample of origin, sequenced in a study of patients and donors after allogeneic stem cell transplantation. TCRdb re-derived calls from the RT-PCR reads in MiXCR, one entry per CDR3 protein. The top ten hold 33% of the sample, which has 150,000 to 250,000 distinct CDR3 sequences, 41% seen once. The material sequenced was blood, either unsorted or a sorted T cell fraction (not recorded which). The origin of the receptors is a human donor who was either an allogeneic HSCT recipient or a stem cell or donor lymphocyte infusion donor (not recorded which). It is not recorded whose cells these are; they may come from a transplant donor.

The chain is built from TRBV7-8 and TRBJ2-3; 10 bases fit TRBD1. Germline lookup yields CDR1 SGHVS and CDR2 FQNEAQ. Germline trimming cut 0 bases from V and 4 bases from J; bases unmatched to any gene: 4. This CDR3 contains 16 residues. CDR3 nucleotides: TGTGCCAGCAGCTTAGCCGGGACAGGGGTCCCAGATACGCAGTATTTT. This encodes CASSLAGTGVPDTQYF.

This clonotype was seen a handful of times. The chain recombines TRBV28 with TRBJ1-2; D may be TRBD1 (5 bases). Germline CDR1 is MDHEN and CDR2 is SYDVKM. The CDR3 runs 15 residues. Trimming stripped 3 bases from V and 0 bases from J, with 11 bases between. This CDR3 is CASSFGGLANYGYTF. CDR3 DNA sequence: TGTGCCAGCAGTTTCGGGGGGTTAGCTAACTATGGCTACACCTTC.

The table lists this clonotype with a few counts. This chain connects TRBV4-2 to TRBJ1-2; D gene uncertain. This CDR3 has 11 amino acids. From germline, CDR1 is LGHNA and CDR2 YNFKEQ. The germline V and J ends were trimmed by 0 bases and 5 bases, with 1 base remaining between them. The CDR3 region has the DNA TGTGCCAGCAGCCAAGAGTATGGCTACACCTTC. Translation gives CASSQEYGYTF.

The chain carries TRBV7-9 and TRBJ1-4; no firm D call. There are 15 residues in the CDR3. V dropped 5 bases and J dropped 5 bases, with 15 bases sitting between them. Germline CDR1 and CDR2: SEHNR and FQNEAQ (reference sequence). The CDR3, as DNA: TGTGCCAGCAGCCAAAACACCTGGGGAAATGAAAAACTGTTTTTT. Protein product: CASSQNTWGNEKLFF.

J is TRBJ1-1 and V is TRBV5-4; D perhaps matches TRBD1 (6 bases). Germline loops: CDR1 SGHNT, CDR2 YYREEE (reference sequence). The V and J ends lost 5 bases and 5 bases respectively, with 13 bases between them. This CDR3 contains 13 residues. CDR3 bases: TGTGCCAGCAGTTACCTACAGGGAACTGAAGCTTTCTTT. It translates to CASSYLQGTEAFF.

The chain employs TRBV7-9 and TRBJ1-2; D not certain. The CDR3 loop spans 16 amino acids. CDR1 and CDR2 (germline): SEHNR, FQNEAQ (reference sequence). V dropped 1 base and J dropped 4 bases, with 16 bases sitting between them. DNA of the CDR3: TGTGCCAGCAGCTTAGTCCTGAGGGCGGAGACCTATGGCTACACCTTC. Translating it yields CASSLVLRAETYGYTF.

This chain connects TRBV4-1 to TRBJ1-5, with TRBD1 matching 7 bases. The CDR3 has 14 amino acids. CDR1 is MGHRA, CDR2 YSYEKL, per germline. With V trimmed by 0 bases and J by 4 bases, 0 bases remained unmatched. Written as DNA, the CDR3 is TGCGCCAGCAGCCAAGAGACAGGGAATCAGCCCCAGCATTTT. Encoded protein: CASSQETGNQPQHF.

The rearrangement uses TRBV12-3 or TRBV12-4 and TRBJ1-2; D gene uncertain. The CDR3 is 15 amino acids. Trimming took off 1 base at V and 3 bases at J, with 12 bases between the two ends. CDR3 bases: TGTGCCAGCAGTTTAGGTTCCAGGCCGGACTATGGCTACACCTTC. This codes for CASSLGSRPDYGYTF.

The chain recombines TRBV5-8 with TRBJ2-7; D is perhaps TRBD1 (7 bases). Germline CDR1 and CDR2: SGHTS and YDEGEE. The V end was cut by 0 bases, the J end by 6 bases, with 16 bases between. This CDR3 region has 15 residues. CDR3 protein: CASSLGAGGLGEQYF. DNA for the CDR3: TGTGCCAGCAGCTTGGGCGCAGGGGGGTTGGGCGAGCAGTACTTC. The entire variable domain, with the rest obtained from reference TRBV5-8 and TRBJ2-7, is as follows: EAGVTQSPTHLIKTRGQQATLRCSPISGHTSVYWYQQALGLGLQFLLWYDEGEERNRGNFPPRFSGRQFPNYSSELNVNALELEDSALYLCASSLGAGGLGEQYFGPGTRLTVT.

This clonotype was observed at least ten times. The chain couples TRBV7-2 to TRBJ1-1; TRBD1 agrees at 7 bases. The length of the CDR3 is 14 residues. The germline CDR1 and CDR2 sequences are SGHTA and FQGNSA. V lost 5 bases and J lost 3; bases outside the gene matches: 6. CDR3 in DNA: TGTGCCAGCAGCCTCGACAGGGTGGACACTGAAGCTTTCTTT. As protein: CASSLDRVDTEAFF.

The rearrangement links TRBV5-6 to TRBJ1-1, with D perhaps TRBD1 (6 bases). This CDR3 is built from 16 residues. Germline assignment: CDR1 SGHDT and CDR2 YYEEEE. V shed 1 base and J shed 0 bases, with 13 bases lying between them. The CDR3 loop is CASSLRDTTMNTEAFF. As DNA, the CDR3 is TGTGCCAGCAGCTTGAGGGACACCACCATGAACACTGAAGCTTTCTTT. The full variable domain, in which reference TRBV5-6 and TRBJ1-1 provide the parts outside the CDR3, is DAGVTQSPTHLIKTRGQQVTLRCSPKSGHDTVSWYQQALGQGPQFIFQYYEEEERQRGNFPDRFSGHQFPNYSSELNVNALLLGDSALYLCASSLRDTTMNTEAFFGQGTRLTVV.

CDR3 sequence (DNA): TGCAGCGTTGCCATGTCGGAGGGCTACACCTTC. This codes for CSVAMSEGYTF. This sequence joins TRBV29-1 and TRBJ1-2; D not certain. V lost 4 bases and J 8 bases, leaving 11 bases between the germline ends. CDR1 SQVTM and CDR2 ANQGSEA come from the germline V gene. The CDR3 consists of 11 residues.